This T cell receptor (beta chain) appears in the sequencing data of a study of T cells in Graves' hyperthyroidism and ophthalmopathy (dated by TCRdb to the late 2010s). Looking at the study overall: Peripheral blood was collected at initial diagnosis, before any treatment. To identify distinguishing TCR V-J signatures, a discovery cohort of around 100 patients was used, comprising some 45 with Graves' ophthalmopathy and some 57 with stable Graves' hyperthyroidism. Prospective prediction of ophthalmopathy was tested in an independent validation cohort of about 19 hyperthyroidism patients and 17 patients who later progressed to ophthalmopathy. For training and testing, the approximately 92 patients in the discovery cohort were randomly divided in a 7:3 ratio. In addition, the study compared T-cell repertoires in thyroid tissue and in blood from six Graves' hyperthyroidism patients. After sampling, hyperthyroidism patients received methimazole starting at 30 mg daily, and ophthalmopathy patients received high-dose intravenous methylprednisolone. The paper reports TCR Vbeta CDR3 sequencing of some 140 peripheral blood samples: over 40 ophthalmopathy, 75 to 80 hyperthyroidism and approximately 17 progressor patients. The paper as a whole reports these results and caveats: A 13 V-J signature model separated ophthalmopathy from stable hyperthyroidism, with about 88% sensitivity and roughly 82% specificity in cross-validation and 80%/75% in testing. Sample size was not statistically predetermined, and investigators were not blinded to group allocation. Most expanded thyroid clonotypes (frequency above 0.001) were also detected in blood, suggesting blood repertoires may reflect thyroid immune responses. During validation, the model predicted progression to ophthalmopathy a median of about 5.9 months ahead of onset, with approximately 70% sensitivity and about 72% specificity.

The CDR3 has 13 amino acids, counting the end cysteine and phenylalanine. Just CDR3 DNA is preserved here, 39 bases in frame from base 1. Relative to germline, V is 3 bases shorter and J is 7 bases shorter, with 10 bases between their ends. CDR1 and CDR2 (MDHEN, SYDVKM) derive from the germline V gene. This clonotype was observed many times. The antigen this receptor binds is unknown. Base quality data are lacking; no much larger clone is found one base away. Graves' hyperthyroidism was defined as stable when no progression to ophthalmopathy occurred over 18 months of follow-up. Hyperthyroidism patients were aged 18 to 65 years and newly diagnosed, with disease duration of less than 2 months. Any patient with an uncontrolled infection, another autoimmune disease, pregnancy or lactation was excluded. Diagnoses relied on clinical symptoms, serum thyroxine and TRAb, thyroid ultrasound and orbital computed tomography. PBMCs were isolated from approximately 10 ml of fresh peripheral blood by Ficoll-Paque density gradient centrifugation. Total RNA was extracted with Trizol reagent, and quality was checked on an Agilent 2100 Bioanalyzer.

The TCR beta CDR3 regions were amplified from the RNA transcripts. The TCR CDR3 was subjected to a first round of RT-PCR using the HTBI primer set and the Qiagen OneStep RT-PCR kit. The libraries were constructed in a second round of multiplex PCR and then size-selected and purified. Libraries were sequenced paired-end with 100 bp reads on an Illumina HiSeq2000. The study's own analysis went as follows. SOAPnuke was used to process the raw data, removing reads that contained adapters or uncalled bases, had a mean Phred below 15, or lacked an exact match to the constant primer or identifier. High-quality paired reads were merged with COPE v1.2.5, and unique nucleotide sequences were defined as clonotypes. MiTCR v1.1 was used to align clonotypes to the IMGT TRBV, TRBD and TRBJ reference segments. Analysis was restricted to V-J combinations with a frequency above 0.0001, which covered approximately 99% of repertoires. A TCS score was defined as the ratio of F50 (clonal expansion) to E x V (chaos), with BLOSUM62-based TCRdist applied between CDR3 peptides within each V-J. Welch's t-statistics and random forest reduced around 520 V-J features to 10 to 15, which were used in a naive Bayes classifier (R e1071). Clones were called with MiXCR by TCRdb after fastp trimmed the public reads at Q25, and only in-frame beta chains were retained. Every entry covers one CDR3 protein and lists the most common genes and DNA from its rows. The V and J calls come from TCRdb's annotation, not from the publication. This sample is represented by 250,000 to 350,000 distinct CDR3 sequences; around 17% of them were singletons. The ten largest clones capture around 33% of the sample.

The origin of this receptor is a man aged 25 to 40 with Graves' hyperthyroidism. Sequenced material: blood. This chain joins TRBV28 to TRBJ2-1, with the D gene too uncertain to name. CDR3 protein: CASSLAVLNEQFF. The nucleotides read TGTGCCAGCAGTTTGGCAGTTCTGAATGAGCAGTTCTTC.